This TCR beta chain was documented in a study of vaccination effects on CD4 cells after COVID-19. The wider study: All study participants received two doses of BNT162b2 or mRNA-1273 vaccine. Regarding the study as a whole: From healthy vaccinees, only 1 of 255 vaccine-induced clones also reacted to common cold coronaviruses.

This clone was detected a few times. The antigen is unknown. TCRdb keeps only in-frame clones here, not all; method: immunoSEQ multiplex PCR. This sample yields about 25,000 clones, of which over 65% are seen a single time; more than 9.5% belongs to the top ten. Germline trimming cut 5 bases from V and 8 bases from J; bases unmatched to any gene: 14. The germline gives CDR1 SGHTA, CDR2 FQGNSA. The CDR3 runs to 15 residues. CD4+ T cells were isolated after approximately 10 days of culture. On day 3 and again on day 7, half the medium was replaced with IL-2 medium. The specimen comprised CD4+ T cells from PBMCs cultured without peptide, sampled before COVID-19 vaccination. This chain uses TRBV7-2 with TRBJ1-2, with 7 positions matching TRBD1. The source of this sequence is a human donor who received a COVID-19 vaccine. CDR3 sequence: CASSPYRTHRGGYTF. Written as DNA, the CDR3 is TGTGCCAGCAGCCCCTATCGGACTCACAGGGGAGGCTACACCTTC.